These 10 T cell receptor beta chains were all obtained from the same sample, sequenced in a study of T cell repertoires in cytomegalovirus infection. Their specific antigens are unknown. TCRdb independently ran MiXCR on the reads; one entry per CDR3 protein. The repertoire holds approximately 1,000,000 distinct CDR3 sequences, with around 32% as singletons. Sequencing used cultured CD8+ T cells from PBMCs, obtained from culture after CMV antigen stimulation. These receptors came from a human donor in good health (CMV status not recorded). Some clones in this sample may be carry-over from other donors' samples.

In nucleotides, the CDR3 is TGTGCCAGCAGCGGAGGACCGGGACAGGCGAACCTCCATGGAGAGACCCAGTACTTC. Amino acids: CASSGGPGQANLHGETQYF. This chain connects TRBV7-8 to TRBJ2-5; 8 bases agree with TRBD1. The ends lost 5 bases at V and 4 bases at J; junction bases unmatched: 21. Germline V CDR1 and CDR2: SGHVS, FQNEAQ. This CDR3 contains 19 residues. The variable domain in full, completed from reference TRBV7-8 and TRBJ2-5, reads GAGVSQSPRYKVAKRGQDVALRCDPISGHVSLFWYQQALGQGPEFLTYFQNEAQLDKSGLPSDRFFAERPEGSVSTLKIQRTQQEDSAVYLCASSGGPGQANLHGETQYFGPGTRLLVL.

This chain joins TRBV6-6 and TRBJ2-6, with D tentatively TRBD2 (5 bases). The CDR3 is 16 residues long. The germline CDR1 and CDR2 sequences are MNHNY and SVGAGI (reference sequence). V was shortened by 2 bases and J by 0 bases, with 8 bases between the two germline ends. The CDR3 loop reads CASSYLGVSGANVLTF. Here the CDR3 DNA reads TGTGCCAGCAGTTACCTGGGAGTCTCTGGGGCCAACGTCCTGACTTTC.

The chain combines TRBV19 with TRBJ2-2, with 14 bases fitting TRBD2. The CDR3 has 14 amino acids. Germline lookup yields CDR1 LNHDA and CDR2 SQIVND (reference sequence). The V gene end was trimmed by 7 bases and the J gene end by 8 bases; junction bases not matched to a gene: 3. The CDR3 DNA is TGTGCCAGTAAGACTAGCGGGGGGGAAGGGGAGCTGTTTTTT. Translated, it gives CASKTSGGEGELFF.

This clonotype was counted between two and nine times. V gene TRBV6-5 combines with J gene TRBJ2-2; TRBD1 matches at 7 bases. CDR1 and CDR2 (germline): MNHEY, SVGAGI. There are 15 residues in the CDR3. V dropped 5 bases and J dropped 1; count of bases not matched to a gene: 4. CDR3 region: CASSAGTVNTGELFF. CDR3 coding DNA: TGTGCCAGCAGTGCCGGGACAGTGAACACCGGGGAGCTGTTTTTT.

Ten or more counts support this clonotype. The genes are TRBV7-2 and TRBJ2-1; 11 bases fit TRBD1. CDR1 SGHTA and CDR2 FQGNSA come from the germline V gene. CDR3 length equals 16 residues. After removal of 3 bases from V and 3 bases from J, the junction contained 4 bases not matched to a gene. CDR3 sequence reads: CASSFSGTGGYNEQFF. The DNA for the CDR3 is TGTGCCAGCAGCTTTTCTGGGACAGGGGGCTACAATGAGCAGTTCTTC. Looking up the rest from reference TRBV7-2 and TRBJ2-1 gives the full variable domain: GAGVSQSPSNKVTEKGKDVELRCDPISGHTALYWYRQSLGQGLEFLIYFQGNSAPDKSGLPSDRFSAERTGGSVSTLTIQRTQQEDSAVYLCASSFSGTGGYNEQFFGPGTRLTVL.

The CDR3, as DNA: TGTGCCACCAGCAGAGCCCACAGGGGGCTCGGAGAGACCCAGTACTTC. Protein sequence: CATSRAHRGLGETQYF. The gene calls are TRBV15 and TRBJ2-5; 9 bases align to TRBD1. The CDR3 has 16 amino acids. Germline CDR1 reads LNHNV; CDR2 reads YYDKDF (reference sequence). Trimming removed 1 base from V and 4 bases from J; junction bases left unmatched: 7.

In its sample, this clonotype was seen once. The chain is built from TRBV28 and TRBJ1-1; a weak D match, TRBD1 (5 bases). Looked up from germline, CDR1 is MDHEN and CDR2 is SYDVKM. The V end lost 5 bases, the J end lost 4 bases, and 20 bases lay between the germline ends. This CDR3 contains 16 residues. CDR3 nucleotide sequence: TGTGCCAGCAGTGCTCTGGGGACCCATTGGGGCACTGAAGCTTTCTTT. This translates into CASSALGTHWGTEAFF.

This clonotype was recorded a few times. The chain links TRBV12-3 or TRBV12-4 to TRBJ2-1; 10 bases map to TRBD1. Trimming at V came to 3 bases and at J to 9 bases, leaving 2 bases not matched to a gene. The CDR3 spans 13 residues. DNA for the CDR3: TGTGCCAGCAGTTTTGGGACAGGGGTTGAGCAGTTCTTC. Translating gives CASSFGTGVEQFF.

This clonotype turned up a few times. The chain has TRBV7-8 and TRBJ2-7, with no clear D. This CDR3 region has 17 residues. The V gene lost 4 bases and the J gene lost 0 bases, with 19 bases spanning the gap. Looked up from germline, CDR1 is SGHVS and CDR2 is FQNEAQ. This CDR3 is CASSSALGPTTSYEQYV. The CDR3 bases are TGTGCCAGCAGCTCCGCCCTCGGGCCCACTACCTCCTACGAGCAGTACGTC.

The V and J genes are TRBV11-1 and TRBJ1-1; tentatively, D is TRBD1 (5 bases). Germline CDR1 reads SGHAT; CDR2 reads FQDESV (reference sequence). The V end was cut by 1 base, the J end by 3 bases, with 12 bases between. This CDR3 has 15 residues. DNA of the CDR3: TGTGCCAGCAGCTTAGAATACGGGGGGGACACTGAAGCTTTCTTT. Translated, it gives CASSLEYGGDTEAFF. The entire variable domain, with the rest obtained from reference TRBV11-1 and TRBJ1-1, is as follows: EAEVAQSPRYKITEKSQAVAFWCDPISGHATLYWYRQILGQGPELLVQFQDESVVDDSQLPKDRFSAERLKGVDSTLKIQPAELGDSAMYLCASSLEYGGDTEAFFGQGTRLTVV.